The 4 T cell receptor beta chains below were found in one sample sequenced in a study of radiotherapy plus CTLA-4 blockade in lung cancer. Clones were read by immunoSEQ multiplex PCR, and TCRdb kept only the in-frame ones, dropping some. This table holds 70,000 to 85,000 clones, over 65% found once. The sample here was peripheral blood, taken from a patient treated with radiotherapy plus ipilimumab. The receptors were sampled from a human donor with non-small cell lung cancer whose response to radiotherapy plus ipilimumab could not be evaluated.

V usage is TRBV29-1 and J usage is TRBJ1-1; no firm D call. The germline V and J ends were trimmed by 0 bases and 0 bases, with 14 bases remaining between them. Germline V lookup: CDR1 SQVTM, CDR2 ANQGSEA. The CDR3 totals 16 residues. The CDR3 protein is CSVEEWVGGMNTEAFF. The CDR3 DNA follows: TGCAGCGTTGAAGAATGGGTGGGCGGGATGAACACTGAAGCTTTCTTT.

This clone was counted a single time. The chain uses TRBV11-3 and TRBJ2-7; 7 nucleotides line up with TRBD1. CDR1 is SGHNT and CDR2 is YENEEA in the germline V gene. The CDR3 loop spans 14 amino acids. The V and J ends lost 1 base and 1 base, in that order; junction bases with no gene match: 1. The CDR3 region has the DNA TGTGCCAGCAGCTTAGTACAGGGGTCCTACGAGCAGTACTTC. Translation: CASSLVQGSYEQYF.

The rearrangement uses TRBV7-9 and TRBJ2-2; D not resolved. CDR3 length: 15 amino acids. The germline CDR1 and CDR2 sequences are SEHNR and FQNEAQ (reference sequence). Trimming left V 5 bases short and J 2 bases short, with 12 bases between. CDR3 DNA sequence: TGTGCCAGCAGCGAGGTTCTAGAAAACACCGGGGAGCTGTTTTTT. This gives the protein CASSEVLENTGELFF.

The rearrangement links TRBV5-4 to TRBJ2-7, with 14 bases matching TRBD2. Unmatched junction bases numbered 3, after V lost 5 bases and J lost 2 bases. The CDR3 is 15 residues long. Germline CDR1 and CDR2: SGHNT and YYREEE (reference sequence). CDR3: CASSWGLAGAYEQYF. The CDR3 nucleotides are TGTGCCAGCAGTTGGGGACTAGCGGGAGCCTACGAGCAGTACTTC.